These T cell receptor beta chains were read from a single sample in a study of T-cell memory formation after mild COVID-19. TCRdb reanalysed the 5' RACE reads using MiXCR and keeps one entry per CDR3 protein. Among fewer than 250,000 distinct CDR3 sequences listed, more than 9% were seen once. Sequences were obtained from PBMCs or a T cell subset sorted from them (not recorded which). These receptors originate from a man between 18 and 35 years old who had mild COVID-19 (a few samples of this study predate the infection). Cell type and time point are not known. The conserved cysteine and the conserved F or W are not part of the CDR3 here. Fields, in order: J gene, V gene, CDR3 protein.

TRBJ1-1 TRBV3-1 ASSLGTVNTEAF
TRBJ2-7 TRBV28 ASRLAGGNYEQY
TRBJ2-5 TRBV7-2 ASSLAPRGYQETQY
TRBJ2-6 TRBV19 ASSNAISGANVLT
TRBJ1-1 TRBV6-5 ASSYEVGTWTGTEAF
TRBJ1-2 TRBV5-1 ASSSAADAVYGYT
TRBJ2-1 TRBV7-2 ASSLAGFHEQF
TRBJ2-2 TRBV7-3 ASSWTENTGELF
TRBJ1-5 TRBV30 AWSLTATLGQPQH
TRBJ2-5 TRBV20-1 SATSLAGLQETQY
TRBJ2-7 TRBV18 ASSPPSSAYEQY
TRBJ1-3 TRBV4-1 ASSQDPQGRNTIY
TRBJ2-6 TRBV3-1 ASSPRRSGANVLT
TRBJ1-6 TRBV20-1 SARDLSLSSYNSPLH
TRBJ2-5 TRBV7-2 ASTLLAGEETQY
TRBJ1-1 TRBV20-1 SAKPGSNTEAF
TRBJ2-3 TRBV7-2 ASSIPTSDTDTQY
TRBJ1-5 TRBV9 ASSVKGGVNQPQH
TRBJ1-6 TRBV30 AWSATRVSHRTYNSPLH
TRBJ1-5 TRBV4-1 ASSQADNNQPQH
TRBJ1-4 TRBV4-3 ASSQVGGGLIEKLF
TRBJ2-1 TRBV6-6 ASIAGGIGRNEQF
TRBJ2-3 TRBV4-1 ASSLLAGNTQY
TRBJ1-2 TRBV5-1 ASSRDRSEGYT
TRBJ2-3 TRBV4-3 ASSPGGDRADTQY
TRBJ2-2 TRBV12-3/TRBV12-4 ASSLGQGTTGELF
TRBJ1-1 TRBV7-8 ASSLTYDRGTEAF
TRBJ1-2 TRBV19 ASSIAFTRSNYGYT
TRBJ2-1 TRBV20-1 SARGSIAIRNEQF
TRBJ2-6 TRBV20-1 SAIGTTNVLT
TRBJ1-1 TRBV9 ASSVAGWTEAF
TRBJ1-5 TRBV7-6 ASSPGTGGYQPQH
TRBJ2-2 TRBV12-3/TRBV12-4 ASSPTSGQNTGELF
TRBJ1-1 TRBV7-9 ASSLGWNEAF
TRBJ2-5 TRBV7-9 ASSLTLAGGQETQY
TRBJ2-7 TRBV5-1 ASSYGRGFYEQY
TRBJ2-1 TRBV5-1 ASSLRTGDNEQF
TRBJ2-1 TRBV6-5 ASSYRTGGRYFQGEQF
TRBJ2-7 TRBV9 ASSADRAEQY
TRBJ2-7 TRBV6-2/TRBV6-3 ASLRTGLDEQY
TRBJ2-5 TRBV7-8 ASSLGRNRETQY
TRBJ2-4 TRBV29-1 SVEEGNIQY
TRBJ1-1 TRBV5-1 ASSIGTGETEAF
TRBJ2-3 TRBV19 ASRPLRGSRDTQY
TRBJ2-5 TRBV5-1 ASSPGPSQETQY
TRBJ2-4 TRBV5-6 ASSFKGGNIQY
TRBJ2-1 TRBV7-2 ASSLASGGNNEQF
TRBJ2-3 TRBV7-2 ASLSDTQY
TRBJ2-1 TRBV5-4 ASSTRDTGPLWI
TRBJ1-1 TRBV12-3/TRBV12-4 ASSQGQGLGAF
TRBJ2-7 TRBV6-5 ASRGRDGGRQY
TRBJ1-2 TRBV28 ASSFPGTLDGYT
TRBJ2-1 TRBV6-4 ASSEDNVNEQF
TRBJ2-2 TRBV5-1 ASSFSPSGTNTGELF
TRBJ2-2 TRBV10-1 ASRDRGFTGELF